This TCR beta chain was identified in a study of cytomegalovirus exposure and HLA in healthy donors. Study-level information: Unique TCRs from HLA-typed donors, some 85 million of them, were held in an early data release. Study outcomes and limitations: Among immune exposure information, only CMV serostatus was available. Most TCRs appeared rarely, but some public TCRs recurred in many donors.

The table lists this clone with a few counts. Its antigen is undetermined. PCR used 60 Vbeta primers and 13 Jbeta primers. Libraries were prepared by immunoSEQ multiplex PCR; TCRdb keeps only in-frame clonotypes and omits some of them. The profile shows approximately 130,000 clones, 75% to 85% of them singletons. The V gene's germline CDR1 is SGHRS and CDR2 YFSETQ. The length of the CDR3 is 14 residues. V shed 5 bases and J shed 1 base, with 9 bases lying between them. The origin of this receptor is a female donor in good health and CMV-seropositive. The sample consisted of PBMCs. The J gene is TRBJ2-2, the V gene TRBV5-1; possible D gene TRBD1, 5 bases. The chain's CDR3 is CASRFDRNTGELFF. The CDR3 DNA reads TGCGCCAGCAGGTTTGACAGGAACACCGGGGAGCTGTTTTTT. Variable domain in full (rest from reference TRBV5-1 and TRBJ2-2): KAGVTQTPRYLIKTRGQQVTLSCSPISGHRSVSWYQQTPGQGLQFLFEYFSETQRNKGNFPGRFSGRQFSNSRSEMNVSTLELGDSALYLCASRFDRNTGELFFGEGSRLTVL.